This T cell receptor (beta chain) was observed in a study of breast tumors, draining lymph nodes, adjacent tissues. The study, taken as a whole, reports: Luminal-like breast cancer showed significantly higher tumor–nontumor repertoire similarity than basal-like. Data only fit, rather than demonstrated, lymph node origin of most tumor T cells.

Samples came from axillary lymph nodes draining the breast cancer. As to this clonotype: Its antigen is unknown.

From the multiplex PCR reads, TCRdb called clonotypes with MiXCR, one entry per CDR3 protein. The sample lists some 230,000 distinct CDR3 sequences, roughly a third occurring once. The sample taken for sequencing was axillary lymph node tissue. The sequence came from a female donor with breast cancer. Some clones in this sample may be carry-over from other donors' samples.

CDR3 amino acids: CASSSAGVKETQYF. Written as DNA, the CDR3 is TGCGCCAGCAGCTCGGCGGGGGTTAAAGAGACCCAGTACTTC. This chain joins TRBV10-2 and TRBJ2-5; 7 bases agree with TRBD2. The CDR3 extends over 14 amino acids. CDR1 and CDR2 (germline): WSHSY, SAAADI. V trimming: 6 bases; J trimming: 3 bases; junction bases outside the gene matches: 7.